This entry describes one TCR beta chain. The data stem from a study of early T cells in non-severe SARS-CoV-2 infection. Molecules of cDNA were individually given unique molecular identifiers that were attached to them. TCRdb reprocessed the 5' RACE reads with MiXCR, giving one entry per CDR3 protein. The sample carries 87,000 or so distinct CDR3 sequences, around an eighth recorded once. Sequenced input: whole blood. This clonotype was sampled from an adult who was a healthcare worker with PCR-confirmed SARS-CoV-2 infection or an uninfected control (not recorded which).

This chain's CDR3 is CSASGTGLQAFF. The CDR3, as DNA: TGCAGTGCTAGTGGGACAGGGCTTCAAGCTTTCTTT. This chain links TRBV20-1 with TRBJ1-1; TRBD1 agrees at 9 bases. Trimming cost V 3 bases and J 9 bases; bases outside gene matches: 5. The CDR3 totals 12 residues. Germline CDR1 DFQATT, CDR2 SNEGSKA (reference sequence).